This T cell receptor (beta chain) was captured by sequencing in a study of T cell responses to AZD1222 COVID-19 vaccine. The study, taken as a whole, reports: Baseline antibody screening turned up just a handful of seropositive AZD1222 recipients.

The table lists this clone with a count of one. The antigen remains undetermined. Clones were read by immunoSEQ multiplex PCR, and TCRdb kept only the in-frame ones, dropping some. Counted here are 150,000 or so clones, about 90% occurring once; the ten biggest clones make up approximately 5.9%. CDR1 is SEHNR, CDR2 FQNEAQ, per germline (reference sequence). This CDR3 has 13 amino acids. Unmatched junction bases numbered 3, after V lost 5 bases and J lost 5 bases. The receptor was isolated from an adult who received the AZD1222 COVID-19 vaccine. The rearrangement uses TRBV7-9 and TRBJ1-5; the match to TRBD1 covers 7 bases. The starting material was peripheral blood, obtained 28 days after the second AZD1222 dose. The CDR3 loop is CASSVQGDQPQHF. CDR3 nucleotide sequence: TGTGCCAGCAGCGTCCAGGGGGATCAGCCCCAGCATTTT. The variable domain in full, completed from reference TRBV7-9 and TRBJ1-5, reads DTGVSQNPRHKITKRGQNVTFRCDPISEHNRLYWYRQTLGQGPEFLTYFQNEAQLEKSRLLSDRFSAERPKGSFSTLEIQRTEQGDSAMYLCASSVQGDQPQHFGDGTRLSIL.